The present T cell receptor (beta chain) was sequenced within a study of identical twins. The study's findings and limits: Out-of-frame alpha sequences that twins shared showed excess low generation probability.

TCRdb reprocessed the 5' RACE reads with MiXCR, giving one entry per CDR3 protein. This sample has a few hundred thousand distinct CDR3 sequences, with roughly a tenth found just once. The donor group consisted entirely of healthy Caucasians. This clonotype was observed a handful of times. Its antigen is currently unknown. The V gene's germline CDR1 is MNHNS and CDR2 SASEGT. CDR3 length: 17 amino acids. V was trimmed by 8 bases and J by 1 base, leaving 20 bases between them. The chain uses TRBV6-1 and TRBJ2-2; TRBD1 is a possible D gene (6 bases). Sequenced sample: memory T cells sorted from blood. The origin of this receptor is a man aged 50 to 59 in good health. The CDR3 DNA follows: TGTGCCAGCCGCTTCCTTAGACAGGCTGAGAACACCGGGGAGCTGTTTTTT. It specifies CASRFLRQAENTGELFF.